This TCR beta chain was captured in a study of blood T cell repertoires in COVID-19. In the study overall: PBMCs, B-cell-depleted T cells, or T cells were the source of the cDNA or gDNA that made up the material.

V lost 5 bases, J lost 7 bases, and 14 bases lay in between. The CDR3 loop spans 14 amino acids. CDR1 is SGHVS and CDR2 is FQNEAQ in the germline V gene. In the authors' methods: Amplifying reference gene primers gave estimates of nucleated cell counts. TCRdb keeps only in-frame clones here, not all; method: immunoSEQ multiplex PCR. Clone size and V and J calls were adopted from that table, with D and trimming inferred from the DNA. The repertoire holds around 230,000 clones, with around four fifths as singletons. The receptor was isolated from a woman in her seventies with active or convalescent COVID-19. V gene TRBV7-8 combines with J gene TRBJ1-4; a possible D gene is TRBD1 (6 bases). Source material: peripheral blood. CDR3 sequence reads: CASSLLTRGEKLFF. CDR3 in DNA: TGTGCCAGCAGCCTACTAACCAGGGGTGAAAAACTGTTTTTT.